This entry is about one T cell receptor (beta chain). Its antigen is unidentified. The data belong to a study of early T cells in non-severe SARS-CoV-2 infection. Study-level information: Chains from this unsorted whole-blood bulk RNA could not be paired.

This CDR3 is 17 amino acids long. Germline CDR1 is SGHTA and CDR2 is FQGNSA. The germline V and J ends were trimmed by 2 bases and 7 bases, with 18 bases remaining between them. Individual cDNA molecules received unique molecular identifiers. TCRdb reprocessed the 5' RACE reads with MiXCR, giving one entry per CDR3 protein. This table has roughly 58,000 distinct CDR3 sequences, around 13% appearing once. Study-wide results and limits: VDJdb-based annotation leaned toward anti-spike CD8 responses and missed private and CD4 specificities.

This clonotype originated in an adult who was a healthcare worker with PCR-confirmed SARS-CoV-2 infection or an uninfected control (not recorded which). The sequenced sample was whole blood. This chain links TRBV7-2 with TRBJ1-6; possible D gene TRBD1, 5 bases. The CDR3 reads CASSLLSPGFGNSPLHF. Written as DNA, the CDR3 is TGTGCCAGCAGCTTACTTTCGCCAGGGTTTGGCAATTCACCCCTCCACTTT.